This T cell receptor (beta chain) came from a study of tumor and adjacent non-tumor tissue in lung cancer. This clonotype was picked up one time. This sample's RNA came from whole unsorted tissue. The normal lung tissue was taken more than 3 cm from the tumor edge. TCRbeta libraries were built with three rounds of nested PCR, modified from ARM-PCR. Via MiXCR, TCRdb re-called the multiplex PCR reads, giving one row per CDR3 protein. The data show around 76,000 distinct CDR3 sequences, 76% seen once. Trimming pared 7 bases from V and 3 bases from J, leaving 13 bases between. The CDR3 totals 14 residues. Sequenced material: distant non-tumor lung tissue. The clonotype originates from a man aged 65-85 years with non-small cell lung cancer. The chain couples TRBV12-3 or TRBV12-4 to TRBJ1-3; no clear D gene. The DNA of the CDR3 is TGTGCCAGCAATTTTGGAGGGTGTGGAAACACCATATATTTT. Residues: CASNFGGCGNTIYF.